This TCR beta chain was identified in a study of T cell responses to AZD1222 COVID-19 vaccine. Study-level information: Second-dose schedules of about 4 or about 12 weeks were combined.

Some clones are missing from TCRdb's copy, which holds only in-frame ones; the method was immunoSEQ multiplex PCR. This repertoire shows tens of thousands of clones, 80% found once; its top ten account for approximately 22%. This receptor was taken from an adult in good health. Source: peripheral blood, taken on day 0 of AZD1222 vaccination.

CDR3 sequence reads: CARSLWLRAGACYNEQFF. As DNA, the CDR3 is TGTGCCAGAAGCTTGTGGTTACGGGCAGGGGCTTGCTACAATGAGCAGTTCTTC. The chain couples TRBV5-3 to TRBJ2-1, with a possible D match to TRBD1 (6 bases). TRBV5-3 falls under the ORF class, with uncertain function. The V end was cut by 1 base, the J end by 3 bases, with 20 bases between. This CDR3 region has 18 residues.